This TCR beta chain originates from a study of blood T cell repertoires in COVID-19. For the study at large: Acute-phase and convalescent COVID-19 samples originated in the United States, Italy and Spain. Nucleic acid was either cDNA or gDNA, and it came from T cells, B-cell-depleted T cells, or PBMCs.

Germline CDR1 is MNHNY and CDR2 is SVGAGI (reference sequence). Trimming cost V 6 bases and J 1 base; bases outside gene matches: 6. The CDR3 covers 14 residues. Authors' analysis steps: Reference gene primer amplification gave estimated nucleated cell counts. Profiled with immunoSEQ multiplex PCR; TCRdb holds only in-frame clones, not every one. V, J and clone size are those of that table, while D and trimming were read from the DNA. The sample contains roughly 290,000 clones, around 87% of which appear only once. To note about this clone: It may be a read error: a sequence one base away is much more abundant.

The chain employs TRBV6-6 and TRBJ2-7, with TRBD1 identical over 7 bases. The sample taken for sequencing was peripheral blood. The receptor was isolated from a woman aged 50 to 65 who had recovered from COVID-19. Here the CDR3 reads CASSPRDSSYEQYF. The CDR3 DNA follows: TGTGCCAGCAGCCCACGGGACAGTTCCTACGAGCAGTACTTC.